The 20 T cell receptor beta chains reported below all come from one sample, sequenced in a study of cytomegalovirus exposure and HLA in healthy donors. PCR amplification relied on 60 Vbeta primers (plus 13 Jbeta primers). This table comes from immunoSEQ multiplex PCR, and its TCRdb copy is limited to in-frame clones, with some not included. The data show approximately 160,000 clones, about three quarters seen once. Sequenced material: PBMCs. The receptors derive from a middle-aged woman in good health and CMV-seropositive.

The rearrangement links TRBV30 to TRBJ1-1; D is possibly TRBD1 (6 bases). This CDR3 has 11 amino acids. Deletions cut 5 bases from V and 11 bases from J, with 15 bases between. The germline CDR1 and CDR2 sequences are GTSNPN and SVGIG (reference sequence). In DNA, the CDR3 is TGTGCCTGGGGGGGCAGGCTCGAGGCTTTCTTT. Translating gives CAWGGRLEAFF.

J is TRBJ2-7 and V is TRBV4-1; TRBD2 matches at 11 bases. The junction had 7 bases not matched to a gene; V was cut back by 2 bases and J by 4 bases. This CDR3 has 16 amino acids. Germline assignment: CDR1 MGHRA and CDR2 YSYEKL. The DNA of the CDR3 is TGCGCCAGCAGCCAACGGTTAACTAGCGGGGGTTACGAGCAGTACTTC. As protein: CASSQRLTSGGYEQYF.

This rearrangement joins TRBV7-2 to TRBJ1-2; the match to TRBD1 covers 7 bases. This CDR3 region has 17 residues. V trimming: 6 bases; J trimming: 4 bases; junction bases outside the gene matches: 17. In germline, CDR1 is SGHTA, CDR2 FQGNSA. The CDR3 DNA follows: TGTGCCAGCAGATCACCCGGGACAGCAAGTGACAGCTATGGCTACACCTTC. It is translated as CASRSPGTASDSYGYTF.

Details on this clone: Other DNA sequences in this specimen translate into the identical CDR3. V is TRBV11-2 and J is TRBJ1-2, with no clear D. With 5 bases removed from V and 8 bases from J, the gap between germline ends came to 15 bases. This CDR3 has 13 amino acids. Looked up from germline, CDR1 is SGHAT and CDR2 is FQNNGV. The CDR3 loop reads CASSRLGGNGYTF. The CDR3 DNA reads TGTGCCAGCAGCAGATTGGGAGGGAACGGCTACACCTTC. Drawing the rest from reference TRBV11-2 and TRBJ1-2, the complete variable domain is EAGVAQSPRYKIIEKRQSVAFWCNPISGHATLYWYQQILGQGPKLLIQFQNNGVVDDSQLPKDRFSAERLKGVDSTLKIQPAKLEDSAVYLCASSRLGGNGYTFGSGTRLTVV.

This clone showed up just a few times. The chain uses TRBV7-8 and TRBJ2-5; 11 positions agree with TRBD2. CDR3 length: 16 amino acids. V was clipped by 1 base and J by 4 bases; unmatched bases: 5. Germline assignment: CDR1 SGHVS and CDR2 FQNEAQ. CDR3 nucleotides: TGTGCCAGCAGCTTAGTTAGCGGGAGGGCCGGAGAGACCCAGTACTTC. This gives the protein CASSLVSGRAGETQYF.

The chain joins TRBV10-3 to TRBJ1-2; D gene unclear. The CDR3 runs to 12 residues. In germline, CDR1 is ENHRY, CDR2 SYGVKD. Trimming stripped 6 bases from V and 4 bases from J, with 9 bases between. As DNA, the CDR3 is TGTGCCATCAGGTCAGAGGGCTATGGCTACACCTTC. Amino acid sequence: CAIRSEGYGYTF.

V gene TRBV5-6 combines with J gene TRBJ1-6, with D hard to call. There are 11 residues in the CDR3. The V gene lost 1 base and the J gene lost 17 bases, with 10 bases spanning the gap. Germline V lookup: CDR1 SGHDT, CDR2 YYEEEE. CDR3 region: CASSLNGQVHF. DNA for the CDR3: TGTGCCAGCAGCTTGAATGGTCAGGTCCACTTT.

The chain recombines TRBV14 with TRBJ2-1; 9 bases line up with TRBD1. The ends lost 4 bases at V and 7 bases at J; junction bases unmatched: 11. The CDR3 is 16 amino acids. In germline, CDR1 is SGHDN, CDR2 FVKESK. The CDR3, as DNA: TGTGCCAGCAGCCTTCACACAGGGGGCTTGAGGAATGAGCAGTTCTTC. It translates to CASSLHTGGLRNEQFF. Drawing the rest from reference TRBV14 and TRBJ2-1, the complete variable domain is EAGVTQFPSHSVIEKGQTVTLRCDPISGHDNLYWYRRVMGKEIKFLLHFVKESKQDESGMPNNRFLAERTGGTYSTLKVQPAELEDSGVYFCASSLHTGGLRNEQFFGPGTRLTVL.

V is TRBV10-3 and J is TRBJ1-1; 9 positions agree with TRBD1. CDR3 size: 14 residues. Trimming at V came to 0 bases and at J to 7 bases, leaving 3 bases not matched to a gene. Germline values: CDR1 ENHRY, CDR2 SYGVKD. CDR3 sequence reads: CAISESRGQGEAFF. The CDR3 coding sequence is TGTGCCATCAGTGAGTCGAGGGGACAGGGTGAAGCTTTCTTT.

The chain links TRBV5-1 to TRBJ1-1; maybe TRBD1 (5 bases). With 3 bases removed from V and 5 bases from J, the gap between germline ends came to 14 bases. This CDR3 spans 14 amino acids. Per germline, CDR1 SGHRS and CDR2 YFSETQ. The CDR3 sequence: CASSSRTGDTEAFF. CDR3 bases: TGCGCCAGCAGCTCCCGGACGGGGGATACTGAAGCTTTCTTT.

V and J are TRBV28 and TRBJ2-7; TRBD1 agrees at 9 bases. J gave up 4 bases and V 1 base, and 5 bases lay outside the gene matches. The CDR3 has 15 amino acids. In germline, CDR1 is MDHEN, CDR2 SYDVKM. For the CDR3, the DNA is TGTGCCAGCAGTTTATTTGGGACAGGGAGGTACGAGCAGTACTTC. As protein: CASSLFGTGRYEQYF.

This sequence joins TRBV6-6 and TRBJ2-5; 14 nucleotides align to TRBD2. The CDR3 has 14 amino acids. V lost 5 bases to trimming and J lost 5 bases; unmatched junction nucleotides: 1. Germline CDR1 reads MNHNY; CDR2 reads SVGAGI (reference sequence). The CDR3 loop reads CASSGTSGGETQYF. For the CDR3, the DNA is TGTGCCAGCAGTGGGACTAGCGGGGGCGAGACCCAGTACTTC.

The chain links TRBV2 to TRBJ2-1; TRBD2 aligns across 8 bases. The V gene end was trimmed by 4 bases and the J gene end by 6 bases; junction bases not matched to a gene: 8. This CDR3 has 15 amino acids. Per germline, CDR1 SNHLY and CDR2 FYNNEI. DNA for the CDR3: TGTGCCAGCAGTGCCCAAGGGCGGGGGGCCAATGAGCAGTTCTTC. It specifies CASSAQGRGANEQFF.

J is TRBJ2-1 and V is TRBV18; possibly TRBD2 for D (5 bases). With 6 bases removed from V and 6 bases from J, the gap between germline ends came to 15 bases. The CDR3 sequence is 14 residues long. The germline CDR1 and CDR2 sequences are KGHSH and LQKENI. The DNA of the CDR3 is TGTGCCAGCTCGCGATCCCAGGAGGTCAATGAGCAGTTCTTC. Translated, it gives CASSRSQEVNEQFF. Full variable domain (remainder filled in from reference TRBV18 and TRBJ2-1): NAGVMQNPRHLVRRRGQEARLRCSPMKGHSHVYWYRQLPEEGLKFMVYLQKENIIDESGMPKERFSAEFPKEGPSILRIQQVVRGDSAAYFCASSRSQEVNEQFFGPGTRLTVL.

This sequence joins TRBV7-9 and TRBJ1-5; D unresolved. In germline, CDR1 is SEHNR, CDR2 FQNEAQ (reference sequence). CDR3 length equals 13 residues. V was trimmed by 1 base and J by 9 bases, leaving 10 bases between them. CDR3 in DNA: TGTGCCAGCAGCTTAGAAGCGGGGTTGCCCCAGCATTTT. The encoded protein is CASSLEAGLPQHF.

This clone has more than one count but fewer than ten. The chain is built from TRBV20-1 and TRBJ2-7; 7 bases map to TRBD1. This CDR3 contains 11 residues. Germline loops: CDR1 DFQATT, CDR2 SNEGSKA (reference sequence). The V and J ends lost 3 bases and 11 bases, in that order; junction bases with no gene match: 7. The CDR3 here is CSASPGQDEYF. The CDR3 nucleotides are TGCAGTGCTAGTCCCGGACAGGACGAGTACTTC.

The chain is built from TRBV27 and TRBJ2-7, with D tentatively TRBD1 (6 bases). This CDR3 contains 16 residues. Germline CDR1 is MNHEY and CDR2 is SMNVEV (reference sequence). The ends were cut back, 6 bases at V and 1 base at J, with 19 bases in the middle. The CDR3 nucleotides are TGTGCCAGCAGGCAGGCTGGGACATCGGTATCCTACGAGCAGTACTTC. Translated: CASRQAGTSVSYEQYF.

V gene TRBV18 combines with J gene TRBJ2-3; perhaps TRBD2 as D (6 bases). Germline CDR1 and CDR2: KGHSH and LQKENI. Trimming stripped 0 bases from V and 4 bases from J, with 20 bases between. CDR3 length: 18 amino acids. CDR3 region: CASSPPGLAERAADTQYF. CDR3 bases: TGTGCCAGCTCACCACCGGGCTTAGCGGAGCGAGCGGCAGATACGCAGTATTTT.

V and J are TRBV7-7 and TRBJ1-3; perhaps TRBD1 as D (5 bases). Germline V gene data show CDR1 as SSHAT and CDR2 as FNYEAQ (reference sequence). The CDR3 totals 14 residues. With 2 bases removed from V and 4 bases from J, the gap between germline ends came to 9 bases. The CDR3 region is CASSLSGSGNTIYF. The DNA for the CDR3 is TGTGCCAGCAGCTTATCAGGGTCGGGAAACACCATATATTTT. Filled out from reference TRBV7-7 and TRBJ1-3, the complete variable domain reads GAGVSQSPRYKVTKRGQDVTLRCDPISSHATLYWYQQALGQGPEFLTYFNYEAQPDKSGLPSDRFSAERPEGSISTLTIQRTEQRDSAMYRCASSLSGSGNTIYFGEGSWLTVV.

The chain recombines TRBV18 with TRBJ1-5; possibly TRBD1 for D (6 bases). Trimming removed 6 bases at V and 3 bases at J, with 15 bases between. This CDR3 spans 15 amino acids. Germline V gene data show CDR1 as KGHSH and CDR2 as LQKENI. For the CDR3, the DNA is TGTGCCAGCTCTCCGGACAGCCTATCCAATCAGCCCCAGCATTTT. This sequence encodes CASSPDSLSNQPQHF.